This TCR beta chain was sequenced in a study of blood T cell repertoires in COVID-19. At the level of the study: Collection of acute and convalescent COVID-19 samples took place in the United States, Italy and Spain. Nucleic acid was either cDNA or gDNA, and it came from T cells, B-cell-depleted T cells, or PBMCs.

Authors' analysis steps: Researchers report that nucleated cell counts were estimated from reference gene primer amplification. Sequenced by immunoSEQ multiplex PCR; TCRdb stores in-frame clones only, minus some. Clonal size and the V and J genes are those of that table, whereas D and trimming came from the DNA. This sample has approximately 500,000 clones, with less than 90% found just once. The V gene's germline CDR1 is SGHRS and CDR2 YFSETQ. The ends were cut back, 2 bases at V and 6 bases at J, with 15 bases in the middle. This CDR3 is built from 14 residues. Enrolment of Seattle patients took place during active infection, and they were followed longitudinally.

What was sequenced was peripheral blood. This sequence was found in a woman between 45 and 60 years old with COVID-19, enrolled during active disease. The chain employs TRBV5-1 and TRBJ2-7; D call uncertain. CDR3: CASSLSSTTSEQYF. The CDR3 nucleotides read TGCGCCAGCAGCTTAAGCTCCACTACAAGCGAGCAGTACTTC.